The 24 T cell receptor delta chains below come from one sample, sequenced in a study of DNA immune sequencing with unique molecular identifiers. All 8 TRDV and 4 TRDJ genes were targeted in 32-plex amplification of genomic DNA. The library had 12-nucleotide UMIs introduced over about 3 barcoding cycles, then a second adapter PCR. TCRdb re-analyzed the multiplex PCR reads via CATT. In the table there are roughly 4,800 delta-chain clones, approximately 12% of which are singletons. The sample taken for sequencing was gamma-delta T cells enriched from blood buffy coat, or unenriched PBMCs (not recorded which). These receptors were taken from a human donor in good health.

This clone was seen more than once but under ten times. A far larger clone is a single base away, which makes a read error likely. Other nucleotide sequences from this sample produce the same CDR3. The CDR3 sequence: CACDTLSTGGYGADKLIF. The CDR3 DNA reads TGTGCCTGTGACACTCTAAGTACTGGGGGATACGGCGCCGATAAACTAATCTTT. The rearrangement joins TRDV2 to TRDJ1; 13 nucleotides align to TRDD3. The germline gives CDR1 GEAIGNYY, CDR2 EKD. This CDR3 spans 18 amino acids.

With regard to this clone: A far larger clone differs by one base, so this is likely a read error. The sample carries other DNA sequences with the same CDR3. The chain joins TRDV2 to TRDJ1; 7 bases fit TRDD3. CDR3 length equals 18 residues. Germline V lookup: CDR1 GEAIGNYY, CDR2 EKD. The V gene end was trimmed by 0 bases and the J gene end by 5 bases; junction bases not matched to a gene: 17. The DNA of the CDR3 is TGTGCCTGTGACACCGTATCCGGGGGATCCCTGGTGCCTGATAAACTCATCTTT. Translating it yields CACDTVSGGSLVPDKLIF.

This clone was counted only a few times. TCRdb pairs this DNA with a much larger clone's protein that differs at residue 11, likely a read error; the protein shown was translated from the DNA. The genes are TRDV2 and TRDJ1; 8 nucleotides match TRDD3. This CDR3 has 19 residues. Germline values: CDR1 GEAIGNYY, CDR2 EKD. Trimming removed 0 bases from V and 0 bases from J; junction bases left unmatched: 14. The CDR3 loop reads CACDTLKAGGHPDTDKLIF. In DNA form, the CDR3 reads TGTGCCTGTGACACCCTTAAAGCTGGGGGACACCCGGACACCGATAAACTCATCTTT.

As for this clone: TCRdb has a much larger clone's protein, which differs at residue 10 from the translation of this DNA, likely because of a read error; what is shown is the protein translated from the DNA. This sequence joins TRDV2 and TRDJ3; 7 bases match TRDD3. V was clipped by 0 bases and J by 0 bases; unmatched bases: 7. This CDR3 is 19 amino acids long. Germline CDR1 GEAIGNYY, CDR2 EKD. This CDR3 is CACDTGSWGRSWDTRQMFF. DNA for the CDR3: TGTGCCTGTGACACCGGTAGCTGGGGGCGCTCCTGGGACACCCGACAGATGTTTTTC.

This clone was counted at least ten times. The protein that TCRdb holds for this DNA derives from a much larger clone and differs from the translated DNA at residue 3, which likely indicates a read error; the protein shown here is translated from the DNA. J is TRDJ1 and V is TRDV2; TRDD3 aligns across 11 bases. V shed 8 bases and J 4 bases; nucleotides not matched to a gene: 11. This CDR3 has 15 residues. CDR1 is GEAIGNYY, CDR2 EKD, per germline. The CDR3 spells CAYAQLGDRDDKLIF. CDR3 in DNA: TGTGCCTATGCCCAACTGGGGGATAGGGACGATAAACTCATCTTT.

In the case of this clone: Since a far larger clone is one base different, this is likely a read error. Different DNA sequences within this sample yield the same CDR3. The V gene is TRDV2, the J gene TRDJ1; 11 nucleotides agree with TRDD3. The CDR3 runs to 15 residues. Germline V lookup: CDR1 GEAIGNYY, CDR2 EKD. CDR3 amino acids: CACAQLGDRDDKLIF. CDR3 in DNA: TGTGCCTGTGCCCAACTGGGGGATAGGGACGATAAACTCATATTT.

As concerns this clone: A far larger clone lies a single base away; this is likely a read error. This rearrangement joins TRDV1 to TRDJ1; D perhaps matches TRDD2 (5 bases). Matching the DNA to germline supplied the J gene, which TCRdb does not give. CDR3 length equals 27 residues. Per germline, CDR1 TSWWSYY and CDR2 QGS. V was shortened by 4 bases and J by 4 bases, with 52 bases between the two germline ends. The DNA of the CDR3 is TGTGCTCTTGGGGTGGATTCCTCGTACCTACGCCGCTACTGCGGATCAAGCGAGGGAGCCGCGATCGATAAACTCATCTTT. It is translated as CALGVDSSYLRRYCGSSEGAAIDKLIF.

The V call is TRDV1, the J call TRDJ1, with TRDD3 matching over 12 bases. TCRdb does not report a J gene; here it was assigned by matching the DNA to germline references. This CDR3 is built from 17 residues. CDR1 is TSWWSYY, CDR2 QGS, per germline. Trimming took 2 bases from V and 2 from J; bases not matched to a gene: 6. The CDR3 DNA follows: TGTGCTCTTGGGGAAGACTACTGGGGGATACCAACCGATAAACTCATCTTT. Amino acids: CALGEDYWGIPTDKLIF.

This clone was detected only a few times. The translation of this DNA and the TCRdb protein of a much larger clone differ at residue 9, probably owing to a read error; the protein shown here is translated from the DNA. This chain uses TRDV2 with TRDJ3; D is undetermined. The V and J ends lost 1 base and 2 bases respectively, with 11 bases between them. The CDR3 length is 17 residues. Per germline, CDR1 GEAIGNYY and CDR2 EKD. CDR3 in amino acids: CACDTSPPTWDTRQMFF. Here the CDR3 DNA reads TGTGCCTGTGACACATCGCCCCCCACCTGGGACACCCGACAGATGTTTTTC.

On this clone itself: The mismatch at residue 5 between this DNA's translation and the TCRdb protein of a much larger clone likely reflects a read error; the protein shown is translated from the DNA. The V call is TRDV2, the J call TRDJ1; 11 bases map to TRDD3. V lost 2 bases to trimming and J lost 2 bases; unmatched junction nucleotides: 9. CDR1 is GEAIGNYY, CDR2 EKD, per germline. CDR3 length equals 17 residues. CDR3: CACDIVGGYAGTDKLIF. As DNA, the CDR3 is TGTGCCTGTGACATCGTTGGGGGATACGCTGGGACCGATAAACTCATCTTT.

At least ten counts were recorded for this clone. The genes are TRDV1 and TRDJ1, with D uncertain. CDR3 length equals 12 residues. V lost 5 bases and J 0 bases, leaving 4 bases between the germline ends. Per germline, CDR1 TSWWSYY and CDR2 QGS. The CDR3 DNA reads as TGTGCTCTTGGGAAATACACCGATAAACTCATCTTT. This sequence encodes CALGKYTDKLIF.

This clone was found a few times. The protein recorded in TCRdb matches a much larger clone and deviates from this DNA's translation at residue 4, suggesting a read error; the protein here is obtained by translating the DNA. The same CDR3 can be traced to other DNA sequences in this sample. This chain connects TRDV2 to TRDJ1, with 7 bases aligning to TRDD3. This CDR3 has 15 amino acids. Trimming took 4 bases from V and 0 from J; bases not matched to a gene: 7. In germline, CDR1 is GEAIGNYY, CDR2 EKD. CDR3 region: CACELLGTDTDKLIF. DNA for the CDR3: TGTGCCTGTGAACTACTGGGGACAGACACCGATAAACTCATCTTT.

The chain recombines TRDV1 with TRDJ1; the D is unclear. Trimming took 4 bases from V and 3 from J, leaving 21 bases between them. Germline CDR1 and CDR2: TSWWSYY and QGS. The CDR3 is made up of 17 amino acids. CDR3 sequence (DNA): TGTGCTCTTGGGGGGCTTCGAAACCGCCTAGGCGCCGATAAACTCATCTTT. Its translation: CALGGLRNRLGADKLIF.

The V and J genes are TRDV2 and TRDJ1; a weak D match, TRDD2 (5 bases). The CDR3 spans 15 residues. V was pared by 0 bases and J by 0 bases, with 10 bases between. Germline loops: CDR1 GEAIGNYY, CDR2 EKD. The CDR3, as DNA: TGTGCCTGTGACACCCTTTCCTTTCACACCGATAAACTCATCTTT. Protein: CACDTLSFHTDKLIF.

In the case of this clone: TCRdb's protein for this DNA is that of a much larger clone and differs from the translation at residue 10, likely a read error; the protein shown is the DNA translation. The rearrangement uses TRDV2 and TRDJ1, with a weak D call TRDD3 (5 bases). The CDR3 totals 20 residues. Germline CDR1 is GEAIGNYY and CDR2 is EKD. V was shortened by 0 bases and J by 0 bases, with 25 bases between the two germline ends. CDR3 region: CACDTLRVSWGHEYTDKLIF. CDR3 sequence (DNA): TGTGCCTGTGACACCCTGAGGGTTTCTTGGGGACACGAGTACACCGATAAACTCATCTTT.

As concerns this clone: Only one base separates this from a far larger clonotype, so it likely reflects a read error. This sample includes further DNA sequences coding for the same CDR3. The J gene is TRDJ1, the V gene TRDV2, with 13 nucleotides matching TRDD3. This CDR3 region has 18 residues. Germline loops: CDR1 GEAIGNYY, CDR2 EKD. The chain's CDR3 is CACDTLLGDTRDTDKLIF. The CDR3 DNA is TGTGCCTGTGACACGTTACTGGGGGATACGCGAGACACTGATAAACTCATCTTT.

A remark on this clone: This likely reflects a read error, since a far larger clone is one base away. At the DNA level, this CDR3 is encoded by other sequences in the same sample as well. This chain links TRDV2 with TRDJ3; D is perhaps TRDD3 (5 bases). CDR1 and CDR2 from the germline V gene are GEAIGNYY and EKD. The CDR3 is 19 amino acids. The CDR3: CACDQIKEEPSWDTRQMFF. In nucleotides, the CDR3 is TGTGCCTGTGACCAAATCAAGGAGGAGCCCTCCTGGGACACTCGACAGATGTTTTTC.

A remark on this clone: This DNA's translation differs at residue 10 from TCRdb's protein, which comes from a much larger clone; a read error is likely, and the protein shown is translated from the DNA. The V call is TRDV2, the J call TRDJ1; no firm D call. Germline V gives CDR1 GEAIGNYY, CDR2 EKD. The CDR3 extends over 14 amino acids. The CDR3 here is CACDDLTATNKLIF. The CDR3 DNA reads as TGTGCCTGTGACGACCTTACAGCCACCAATAAACTCATCTTT.

As to this clone: This is likely an artifact of a read error, given a far larger clone one base away. Different DNA sequences within this sample yield the same CDR3. The chain combines TRDV3 with TRDJ2, with D possibly called TRDD2 or TRDD3 (9 bases each). The V gene's germline CDR1 is TVYSNPD and CDR2 GDNSRS (reference sequence). CDR3 length equals 21 residues. This CDR3 is CAFSLPTSLWGIPFLTAQLFF. The CDR3, as DNA: TGTGCCTTTAGCCTTCCTACGTCTCTCTGGGGGATTCCTTTTTTGACAGCACAGCTCTTCTTT.

Points on this clone: A far larger clone differs by one base, so this is likely a read error. Other DNA sequences in this sample translate to the same CDR3. The chain employs TRDV2 and TRDJ1; 9 nucleotides align to TRDD3. CDR1 is GEAIGNYY and CDR2 is EKD in the germline V gene. This CDR3 is built from 15 residues. V gave up 3 bases and J gave up 3 bases; unmatched junction bases: 7. The CDR3 DNA follows: TGTGCCTGTGACCCATTGGGGGATAAATCCGATAAACTCATCTTT. This codes for CACDPLGDKSDKLIF.

This clone was counted at least ten times. A far larger clone is off by one base, so a read error is likely. The sample contains more than one DNA sequence encoding this CDR3. The chain employs TRDV2 and TRDJ1; 11 bases match TRDD3. Germline loops: CDR1 GEAIGNYY, CDR2 EKD. The CDR3 runs to 15 residues. Trimming took 5 bases from V and 4 from J; bases not matched to a gene: 8. The CDR3 nucleotides read TGTGCCTGTGCCCAACTGGGGGATAGAGACGATAAACTCATCTTT. This gives the protein CACAQLGDRDDKLIF.

As for this clone: This DNA translates differently at residue 17 from the TCRdb protein, which is that of a much larger clone; a read error is likely, and the protein shown is the DNA's own translation. The V call is TRDV2, the J call TRDJ3; tentative D call: TRDD3 (5 bases). CDR3 size: 19 residues. Trimming took off 1 base at V and 21 bases at J, with 36 bases between the two ends. Germline assignment: CDR1 GEAIGNYY and CDR2 EKD. In DNA form, the CDR3 reads TGTGCCTGTGACACGGGGGGGCTACGGAGCTCCTGGGACACCCGACAAACGTTTTTC. Protein product: CACDTGGLRSSWDTRQTFF.

This clone was recorded at least ten times. The rearrangement joins TRAV29/DV5 to TRDJ1; 11 positions agree with TRDD3. The J gene, missing from TCRdb, was assigned here through DNA to germline matching. V lost 2 bases, J lost 4 bases, and 31 bases stayed unmatched. The CDR3 spans 23 residues. Germline CDR1 is NSMFDY and CDR2 is ISSIKDK. CDR3 in DNA: TGTGCAGCAAGGTGGGGGCGCGCCTTCCCTCTTTTACTGGGGGATAGCCATAACGATAAACTCATCTTT. This codes for CAARWGRAFPLLLGDSHNDKLIF.

The J segment is TRDJ1; no V gene was assigned; TRDD3 is taken as the D call from the table, unchecked against the DNA. This CDR3 is built from 17 residues. The CDR3 DNA reads as TGTGCTCTTGGGGAACTTCTACTGTCTGGGTACACCGATAAACTCATCTTT. Translated, it gives CALGELLLSGYTDKLIF.